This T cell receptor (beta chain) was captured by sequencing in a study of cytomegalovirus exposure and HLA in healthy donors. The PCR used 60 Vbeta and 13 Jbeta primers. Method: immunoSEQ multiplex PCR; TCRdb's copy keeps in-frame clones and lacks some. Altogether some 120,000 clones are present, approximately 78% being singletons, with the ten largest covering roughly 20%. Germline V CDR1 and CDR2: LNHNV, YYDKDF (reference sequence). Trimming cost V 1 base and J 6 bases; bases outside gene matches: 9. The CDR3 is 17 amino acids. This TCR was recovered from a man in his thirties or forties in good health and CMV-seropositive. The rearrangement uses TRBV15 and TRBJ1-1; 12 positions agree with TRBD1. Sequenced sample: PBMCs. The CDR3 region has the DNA TGTGCCACCAGCAGAGGGGACAGGGGGCGCACTGAGTCTGAAGCTTTCTTT. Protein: CATSRGDRGRTESEAFF.